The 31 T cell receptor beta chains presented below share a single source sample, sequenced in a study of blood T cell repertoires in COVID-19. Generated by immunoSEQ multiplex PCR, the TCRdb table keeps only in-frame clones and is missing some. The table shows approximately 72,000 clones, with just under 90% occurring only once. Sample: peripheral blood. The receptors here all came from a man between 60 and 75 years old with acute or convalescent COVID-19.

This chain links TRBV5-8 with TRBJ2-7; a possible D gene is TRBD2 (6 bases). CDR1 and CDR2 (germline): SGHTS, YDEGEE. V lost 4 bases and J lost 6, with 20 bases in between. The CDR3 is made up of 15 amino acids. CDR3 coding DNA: TGTGCCAGCAGCCCGGGGGTGTTCCTGGTTGCCGAGCAGTACTTC. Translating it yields CASSPGVFLVAEQYF.

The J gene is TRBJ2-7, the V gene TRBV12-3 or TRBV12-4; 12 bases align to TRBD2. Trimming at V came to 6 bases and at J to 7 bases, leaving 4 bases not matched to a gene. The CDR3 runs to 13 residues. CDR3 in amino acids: CASRNGLAGEQYF. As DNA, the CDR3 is TGTGCCAGCAGAAATGGACTAGCGGGGGAGCAGTACTTC.

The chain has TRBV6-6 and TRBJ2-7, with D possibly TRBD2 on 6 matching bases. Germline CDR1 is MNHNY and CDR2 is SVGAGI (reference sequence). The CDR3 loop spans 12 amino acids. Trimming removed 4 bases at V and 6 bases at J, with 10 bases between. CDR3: CASSWGETEQYF. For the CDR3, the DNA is TGTGCCAGCAGTTGGGGGGAGACCGAGCAGTACTTC.

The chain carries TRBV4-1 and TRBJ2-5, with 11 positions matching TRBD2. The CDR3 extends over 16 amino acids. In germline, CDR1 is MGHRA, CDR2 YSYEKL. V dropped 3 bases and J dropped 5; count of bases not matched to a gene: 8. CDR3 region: CASSQGASGGLETQYF. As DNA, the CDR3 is TGCGCCAGCAGCCAGGGTGCTAGCGGGGGGTTGGAGACCCAGTACTTC.

The CDR3 loop reads CASSLVGTGAYEQYF. CDR3 nucleotide sequence: TGTGCCAGCAGCTTAGTTGGGACAGGGGCCTACGAGCAGTACTTC. The rearrangement links TRBV11-3 to TRBJ2-7; 10 nucleotides match TRBD1. Losses at the gene ends were 1 base for V and 2 bases for J; bases not matched to a gene: 2. This CDR3 is 15 amino acids long. CDR1 SGHNT and CDR2 YENEEA come from the germline V gene.

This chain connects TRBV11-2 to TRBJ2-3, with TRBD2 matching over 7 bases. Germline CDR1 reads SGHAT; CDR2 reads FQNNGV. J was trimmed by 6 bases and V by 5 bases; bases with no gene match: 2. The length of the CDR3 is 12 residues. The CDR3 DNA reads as TGTGCCAGCAGCGGGGGAGGGGATACGCAGTATTTT. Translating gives CASSGGGDTQYF.

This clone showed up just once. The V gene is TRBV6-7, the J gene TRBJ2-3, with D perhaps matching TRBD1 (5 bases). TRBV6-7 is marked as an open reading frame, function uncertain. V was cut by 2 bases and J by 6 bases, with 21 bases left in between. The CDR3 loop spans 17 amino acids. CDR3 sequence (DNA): TGTGCCAGCAGTTACCAACTTGGGGCCGGGTCAGGGGATACGCAGTATTTT. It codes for CASSYQLGAGSGDTQYF.

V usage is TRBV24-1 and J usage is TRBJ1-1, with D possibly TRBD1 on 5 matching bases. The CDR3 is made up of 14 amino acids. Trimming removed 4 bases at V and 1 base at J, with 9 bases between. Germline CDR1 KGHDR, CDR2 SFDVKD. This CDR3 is CATSDPGGNTEAFF. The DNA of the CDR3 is TGTGCCACCAGTGACCCCGGGGGGAACACTGAAGCTTTCTTT.

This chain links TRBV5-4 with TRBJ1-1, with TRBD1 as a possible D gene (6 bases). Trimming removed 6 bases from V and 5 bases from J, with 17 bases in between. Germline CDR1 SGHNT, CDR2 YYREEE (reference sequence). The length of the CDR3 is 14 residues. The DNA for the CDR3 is TGTGCCAGCACCCCCCGACAGGCGCAGACTGAAGCTTTCTTT. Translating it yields CASTPRQAQTEAFF. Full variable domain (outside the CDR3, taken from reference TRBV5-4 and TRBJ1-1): ETGVTQSPTHLIKTRGQQVTLRCSSQSGHNTVSWYQQALGQGPQFIFQYYREEENGRGNFPPRFSGLQFPNYSSELNVNALELDDSALYLCASTPRQAQTEAFFGQGTRLTVV.

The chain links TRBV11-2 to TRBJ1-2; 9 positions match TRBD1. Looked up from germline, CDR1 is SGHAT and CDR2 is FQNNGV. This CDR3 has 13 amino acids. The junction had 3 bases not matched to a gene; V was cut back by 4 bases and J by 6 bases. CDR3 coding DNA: TGTGCCAGCAGCTGGGGACAGGGCCATGGCTACACCTTC. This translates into CASSWGQGHGYTF.

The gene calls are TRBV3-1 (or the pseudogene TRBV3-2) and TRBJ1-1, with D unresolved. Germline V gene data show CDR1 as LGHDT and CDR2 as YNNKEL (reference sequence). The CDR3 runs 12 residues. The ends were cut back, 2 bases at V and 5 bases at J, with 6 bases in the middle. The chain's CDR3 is CASSQKTTEAFF. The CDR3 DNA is TGTGCCAGCAGCCAAAAGACAACTGAAGCTTTCTTT.

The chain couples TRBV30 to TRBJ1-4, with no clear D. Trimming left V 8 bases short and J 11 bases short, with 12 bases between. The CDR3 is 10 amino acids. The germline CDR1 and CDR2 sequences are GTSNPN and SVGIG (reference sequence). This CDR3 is CAGGREKLFF. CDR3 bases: TGTGCCGGCGGCCGGGAGAAACTGTTTTTT. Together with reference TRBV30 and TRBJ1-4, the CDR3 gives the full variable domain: SQTIHQWPATLVQPVGSPLSLECTVEGTSNPNLYWYRQAAGRGLQLLFYSVGIGQISSEVPQNLSASRPQDRQFILSSKKLLLSDSGFYLCAGGREKLFFGSGTQLSVL.

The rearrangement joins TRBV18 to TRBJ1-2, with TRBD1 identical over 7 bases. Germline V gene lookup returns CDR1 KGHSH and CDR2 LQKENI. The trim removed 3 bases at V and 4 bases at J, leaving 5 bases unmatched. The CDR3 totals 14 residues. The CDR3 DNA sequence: TGTGCCAGCTCACCGGGGACAGATCCCTATGGCTACACCTTC. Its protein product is CASSPGTDPYGYTF.

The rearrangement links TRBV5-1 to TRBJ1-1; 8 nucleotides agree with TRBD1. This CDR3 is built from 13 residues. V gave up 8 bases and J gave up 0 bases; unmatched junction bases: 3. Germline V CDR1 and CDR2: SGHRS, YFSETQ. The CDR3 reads CASGQGVNTEAFF. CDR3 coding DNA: TGCGCCAGTGGACAGGGCGTGAACACTGAAGCTTTCTTT.

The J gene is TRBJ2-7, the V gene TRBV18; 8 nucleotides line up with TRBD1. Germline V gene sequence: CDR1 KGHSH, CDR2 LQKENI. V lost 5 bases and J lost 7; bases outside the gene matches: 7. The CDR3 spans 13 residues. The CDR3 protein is CASSKDRAREQYF. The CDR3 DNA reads TGTGCCAGCTCAAAGGACAGGGCTAGGGAGCAGTACTTC.

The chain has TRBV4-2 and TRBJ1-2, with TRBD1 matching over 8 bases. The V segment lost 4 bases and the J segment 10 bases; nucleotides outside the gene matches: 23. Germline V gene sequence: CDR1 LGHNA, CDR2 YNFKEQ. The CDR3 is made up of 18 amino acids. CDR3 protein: CASSPYPALAKDREAYTF. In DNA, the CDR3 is TGTGCCAGCAGCCCGTACCCCGCCCTAGCAAAGGACAGGGAGGCCTACACCTTC.

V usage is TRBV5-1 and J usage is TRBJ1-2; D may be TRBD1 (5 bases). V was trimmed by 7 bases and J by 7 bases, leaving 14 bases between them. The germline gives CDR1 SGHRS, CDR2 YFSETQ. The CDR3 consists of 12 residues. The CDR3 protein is CASSNVGGGYTF. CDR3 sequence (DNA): TGCGCCAGCTCTAACGTGGGGGGTGGCTACACCTTC.

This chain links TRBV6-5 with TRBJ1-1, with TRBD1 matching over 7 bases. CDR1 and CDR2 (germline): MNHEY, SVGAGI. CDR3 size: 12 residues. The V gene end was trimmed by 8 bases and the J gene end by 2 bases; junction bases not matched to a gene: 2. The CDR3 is CASDRVNTEAFF. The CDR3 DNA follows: TGTGCCAGCGACAGGGTCAACACTGAAGCTTTCTTT.

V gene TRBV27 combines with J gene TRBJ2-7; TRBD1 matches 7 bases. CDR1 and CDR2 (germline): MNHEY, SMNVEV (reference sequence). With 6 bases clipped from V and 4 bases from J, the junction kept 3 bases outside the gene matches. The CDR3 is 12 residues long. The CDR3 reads CASSRQGYEQYF. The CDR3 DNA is TGTGCCAGCAGCCGACAGGGTTACGAGCAGTACTTC.

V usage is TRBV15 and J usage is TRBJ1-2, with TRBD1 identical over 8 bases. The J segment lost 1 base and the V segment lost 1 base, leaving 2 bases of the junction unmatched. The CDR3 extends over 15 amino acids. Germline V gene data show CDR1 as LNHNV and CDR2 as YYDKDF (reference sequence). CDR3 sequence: CATSRAGGLNYGYTF. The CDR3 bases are TGTGCCACCAGCAGAGCAGGGGGCCTTAACTATGGCTACACCTTC.

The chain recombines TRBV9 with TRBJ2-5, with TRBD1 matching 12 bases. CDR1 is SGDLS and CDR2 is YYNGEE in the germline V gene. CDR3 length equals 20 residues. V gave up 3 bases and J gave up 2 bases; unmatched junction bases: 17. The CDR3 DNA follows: TGTGCCAGCAGCGAAGCTACCGGGACAGGGGGCAGATTAAAGCAAGAGACCCAGTACTTC. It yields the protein CASSEATGTGGRLKQETQYF.

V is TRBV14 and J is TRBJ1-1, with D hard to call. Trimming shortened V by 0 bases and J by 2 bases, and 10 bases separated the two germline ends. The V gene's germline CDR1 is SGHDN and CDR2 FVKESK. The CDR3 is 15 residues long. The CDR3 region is CASSQDLVPNTEAFF. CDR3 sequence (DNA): TGTGCCAGCAGCCAAGATCTAGTGCCTAACACTGAAGCTTTCTTT.

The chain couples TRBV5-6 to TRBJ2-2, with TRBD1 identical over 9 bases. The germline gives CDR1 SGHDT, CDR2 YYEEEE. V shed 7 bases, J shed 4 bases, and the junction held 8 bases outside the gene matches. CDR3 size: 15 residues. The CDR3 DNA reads TGTGCCAGCGGAGGACGGGACAGGGCCACCGGGGAGCTGTTTTTT. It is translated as CASGGRDRATGELFF.

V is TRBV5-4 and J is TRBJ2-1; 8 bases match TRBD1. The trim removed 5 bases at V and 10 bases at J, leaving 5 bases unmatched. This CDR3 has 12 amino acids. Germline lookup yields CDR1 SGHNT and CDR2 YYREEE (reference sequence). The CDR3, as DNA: TGTGCCAGCAGATCGACAGGGGACGAGCAGTTCTTC. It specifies CASRSTGDEQFF.

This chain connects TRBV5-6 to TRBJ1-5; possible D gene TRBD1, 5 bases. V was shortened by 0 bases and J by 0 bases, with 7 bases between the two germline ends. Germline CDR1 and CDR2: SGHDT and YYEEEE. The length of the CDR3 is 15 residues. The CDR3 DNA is TGTGCCAGCAGCTTGGGACAGATTAGCAATCAGCCCCAGCATTTT. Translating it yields CASSLGQISNQPQHF.

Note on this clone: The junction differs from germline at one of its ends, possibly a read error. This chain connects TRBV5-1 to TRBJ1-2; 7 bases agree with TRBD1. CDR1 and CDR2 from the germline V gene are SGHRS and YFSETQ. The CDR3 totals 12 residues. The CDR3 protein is CASSPGTAIPPF. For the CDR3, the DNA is TGCGCCAGCAGCCCCGGGACAGCAATCCCACCCTTC.

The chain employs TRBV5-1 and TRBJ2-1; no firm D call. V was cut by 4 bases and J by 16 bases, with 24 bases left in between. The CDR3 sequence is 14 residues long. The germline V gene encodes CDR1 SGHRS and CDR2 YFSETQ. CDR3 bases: TGCGCCAGCAGCCCGGCCCGAGGATCTTCGCGGTATTTCTTC. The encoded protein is CASSPARGSSRYFF.

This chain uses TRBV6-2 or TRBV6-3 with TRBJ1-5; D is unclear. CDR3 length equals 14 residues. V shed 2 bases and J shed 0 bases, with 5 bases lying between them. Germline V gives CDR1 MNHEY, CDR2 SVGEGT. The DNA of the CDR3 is TGTGCCAGCAGTTACCCTACTAGCAATCAGCCCCAGCATTTT. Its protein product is CASSYPTSNQPQHF.

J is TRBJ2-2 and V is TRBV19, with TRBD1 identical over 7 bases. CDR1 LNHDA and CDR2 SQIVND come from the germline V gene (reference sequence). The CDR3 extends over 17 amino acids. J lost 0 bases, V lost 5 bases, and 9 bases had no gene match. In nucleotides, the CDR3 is TGTGCCAGTAGTCTTAAGGACAGGCCCACGAACACCGGGGAGCTGTTTTTT. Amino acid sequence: CASSLKDRPTNTGELFF.

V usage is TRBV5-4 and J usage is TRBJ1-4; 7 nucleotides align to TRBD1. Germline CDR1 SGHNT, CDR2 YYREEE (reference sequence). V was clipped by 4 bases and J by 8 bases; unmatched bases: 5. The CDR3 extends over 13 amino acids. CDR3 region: CASSQRDSEKLFF. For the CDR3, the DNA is TGTGCCAGCAGCCAGAGGGACAGCGAAAAACTGTTTTTT.

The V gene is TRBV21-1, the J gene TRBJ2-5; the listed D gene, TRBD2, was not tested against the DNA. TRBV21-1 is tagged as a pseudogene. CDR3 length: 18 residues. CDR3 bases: TGTGCCAGCAGCAAAGAGGGAGGTACAGAACCCCCGCAAGAGACCCAGTACTTC. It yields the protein CASSKEGGTEPPQETQYF.